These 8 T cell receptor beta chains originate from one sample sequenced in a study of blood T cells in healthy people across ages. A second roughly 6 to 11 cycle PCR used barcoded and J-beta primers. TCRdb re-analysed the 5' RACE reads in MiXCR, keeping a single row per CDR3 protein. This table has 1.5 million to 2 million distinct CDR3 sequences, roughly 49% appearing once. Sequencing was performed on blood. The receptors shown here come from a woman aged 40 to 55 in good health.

DNA for the CDR3: TGCAGCGTTACTCAAGGACAGGGTGTTTATGAGCAGTTCTTC. Protein: CSVTQGQGVYEQFF. This sequence joins TRBV29-1 and TRBJ2-1; 8 bases align to TRBD1. CDR1 and CDR2 from the germline V gene are SQVTM and ANQGSEA. The junction had 11 bases not matched to a gene; V was cut back by 5 bases and J by 8 bases. The CDR3 totals 14 residues.

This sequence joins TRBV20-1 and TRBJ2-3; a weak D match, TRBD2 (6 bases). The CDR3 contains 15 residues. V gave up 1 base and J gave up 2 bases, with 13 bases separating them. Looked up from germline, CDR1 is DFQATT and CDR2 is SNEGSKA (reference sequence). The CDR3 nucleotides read TGCAGTGCTAGAGTTGGGCGGGGCCCCACAGATACGCAGTATTTT. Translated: CSARVGRGPTDTQYF.

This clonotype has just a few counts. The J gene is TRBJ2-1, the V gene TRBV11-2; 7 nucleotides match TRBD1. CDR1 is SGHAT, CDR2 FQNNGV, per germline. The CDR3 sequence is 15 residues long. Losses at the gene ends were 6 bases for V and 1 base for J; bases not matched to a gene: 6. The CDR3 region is CASRGQRTSYNEQFF. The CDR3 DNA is TGTGCCAGCAGGGGACAGCGCACTTCCTACAATGAGCAGTTCTTC.

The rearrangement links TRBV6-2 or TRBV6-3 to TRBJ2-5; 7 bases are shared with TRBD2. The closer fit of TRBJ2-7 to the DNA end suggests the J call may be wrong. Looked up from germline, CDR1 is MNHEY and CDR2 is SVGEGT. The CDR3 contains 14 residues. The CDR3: CASSYRAGAYEQYF. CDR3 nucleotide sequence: TGTGCCAGCAGTTACAGGGCGGGGGCCTACGAGCAGTACTTC.

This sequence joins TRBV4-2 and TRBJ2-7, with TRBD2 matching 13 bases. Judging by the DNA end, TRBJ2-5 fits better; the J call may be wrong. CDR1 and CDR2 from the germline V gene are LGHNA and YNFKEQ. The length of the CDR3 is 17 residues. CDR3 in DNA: TGTGCCAGCAGCCAAGGGGGAACTAGCGGGGGGGAAGAGACCCAGTACTTC. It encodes CASSQGGTSGGEETQYF.

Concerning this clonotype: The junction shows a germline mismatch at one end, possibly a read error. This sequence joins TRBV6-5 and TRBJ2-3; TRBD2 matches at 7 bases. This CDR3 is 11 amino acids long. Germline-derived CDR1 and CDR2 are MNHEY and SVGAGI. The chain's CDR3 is CASSHSGGRYF. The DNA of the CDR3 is TGTGCCAGCAGTCACTCCGGGGGGAGGTATTTT.

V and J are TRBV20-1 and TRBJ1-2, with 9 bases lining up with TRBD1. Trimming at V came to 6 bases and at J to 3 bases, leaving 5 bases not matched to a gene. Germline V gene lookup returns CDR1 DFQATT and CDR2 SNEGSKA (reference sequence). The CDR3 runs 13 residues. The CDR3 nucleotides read TGCAGTGCGGCCCGGACAGGGGACTATGGCTACACCTTC. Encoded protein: CSAARTGDYGYTF.

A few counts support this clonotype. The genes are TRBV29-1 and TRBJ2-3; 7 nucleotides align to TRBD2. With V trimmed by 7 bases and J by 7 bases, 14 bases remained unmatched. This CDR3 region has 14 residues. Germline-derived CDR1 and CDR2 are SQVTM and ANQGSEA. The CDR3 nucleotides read TGCAGCGAGTCCTCCCTCGGGGGGTCGAATACGCAGTATTTT. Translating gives CSESSLGGSNTQYF.